The rows below give T cell receptor beta chains drawn from one sample of a study of blood T cell repertoires in COVID-19. TCRdb keeps only in-frame clones here, not all; method: immunoSEQ multiplex PCR. The repertoire includes some 240,000 clones, roughly 79% of them detected once, and 6% to 8% sits in the top ten. The specimen was peripheral blood. The source is a woman of 80 years or more with COVID-19, enrolled during active disease. CDR3s include the opening cysteine and the closing phenylalanine or tryptophan. D genes are given only for firm matches. Clone size is shown for a subset of rows, as once, few, many or a class of expanded clone.

j_call v_call clone_size d_call cdr3_aa cdr3_nt
TRBJ1-2 TRBV6-5 - TRBD1 CASTSRDRTGGYTF TGTGCCAGCACTTCCCGGGACAGGACGGGGGGCTACACCTTC
TRBJ2-7 TRBV18 - - CASSPPGLKDYEQYF TGTGCCAGCTCACCCCCGGGTCTCAAAGACTACGAGCAGTACTTC
TRBJ2-5 TRBV24-1 - - CATSDPTGDQETQYF TGTGCCACCAGTGATCCCACAGGAGACCAAGAGACCCAGTACTTC
TRBJ1-1 TRBV29-1 few - CSADPTGFSEAFF TGCAGCGCCGACCCTACAGGGTTCTCTGAAGCTTTCTTT
TRBJ1-4 TRBV25-1 few - CASSTRGGVRSEKLFF TGTGCCAGCAGTACCAGAGGAGGGGTTAGGAGTGAAAAACTGTTTTTT
TRBJ1-1 TRBV20-1 - - CSASGGGMNTEAFF TGCAGTGCTAGTGGGGGAGGTATGAACACTGAAGCTTTCTTT
TRBJ2-1 TRBV19 - - CASRSTGVSYNEQFF TGTGCCAGTAGGAGTACGGGAGTCTCCTACAATGAGCAGTTCTTC
TRBJ2-3 TRBV12-5 - - CASGLGATGRGDTQYF TGTGCTAGTGGTTTGGGTGCAACCGGACGGGGGGATACGCAGTATTTT
TRBJ1-2 TRBV5-4 - - CASSLVGVPYGYTF TGTGCCAGCAGCTTGGTCGGGGTTCCTTATGGCTACACCTTC
TRBJ1-2 TRBV28 - TRBD1 CATRTGSGYTF TGTGCCACCCGGACAGGGAGTGGCTACACCTTC
TRBJ1-2 TRBV18 - TRBD1 CASSPGYRTGWHGYTF TGTGCCAGCTCACCAGGTTACCGGACAGGGTGGCATGGCTACACCTTC
TRBJ2-1 TRBV4-2 - TRBD2 CASSPHGTSDNEQFF TGTGCCAGCAGCCCCCATGGGACTAGCGACAATGAGCAGTTCTTC
TRBJ1-1 TRBV30 - - CAWSGSSYMNTEAFF TGTGCCTGGAGTGGGTCTAGCTACATGAACACTGAAGCTTTCTTT
TRBJ1-1 TRBV5-4 - - CASSSGGFWNTEAFF TGTGCCAGCAGCTCGGGGGGGTTCTGGAACACTGAAGCTTTCTTT
TRBJ1-2 TRBV7-2 - TRBD1 CASSSRQGANGYTF TGTGCCAGCAGCTCAAGACAGGGGGCGAATGGCTACACCTTC
TRBJ1-2 TRBV5-1 once - CASSFQGRNYGYTF TGCGCCAGCAGCTTCCAGGGCCGCAACTATGGCTACACCTTC
TRBJ2-7 TRBV6-5 - TRBD2 CASSLSGGGSYEQYF TGTGCCAGCAGTCTGAGCGGGGGGGGCTCCTACGAGCAGTACTTC
TRBJ2-4 TRBV19 - - CASRVREPIGNIQYF TGTGCCAGTAGGGTTCGAGAACCCATCGGAAACATTCAGTACTTC
TRBJ2-1 TRBV6-5 - TRBD2 CASSYESGLAGHEQFF TGTGCCAGCAGTTACGAATCGGGACTAGCGGGACATGAGCAGTTCTTC
TRBJ1-1 TRBV5-1 - - CASSLRQLGENTEAFF TGCGCCAGCAGCTTGAGGCAGCTGGGAGAGAACACTGAAGCTTTCTTT
TRBJ2-3 TRBV19 - TRBD1 CASSIAGQRTSTDTQYF TGTGCCAGTAGTATAGCGGGACAGCGTACTAGCACAGATACGCAGTATTTT
TRBJ2-1 TRBV4-2 - TRBD2 CASSQENGLAGFNEQFF TGTGCCAGCAGCCAAGAGAACGGACTAGCGGGGTTCAATGAGCAGTTCTTC
TRBJ1-3 TRBV5-4 - - CASSLTGSSGNTIYF TGTGCCAGCAGCTTGACAGGGTCCTCTGGAAACACCATATATTTT
TRBJ1-4 TRBV5-1 - TRBD1 CASSLQPGQGAEKLFF TGCGCCAGCAGCTTACAGCCGGGACAGGGGGCAGAAAAACTGTTTTTT
TRBJ1-5 TRBV5-5 once TRBD1 CASSLAAGGRDQPQHF TGTGCCAGCAGCTTGGCCGCAGGGGGGCGTGATCAGCCCCAGCATTTT
TRBJ2-2 TRBV6-2/TRBV6-3 - TRBD2 CASSRLAGVTGELFF TGTGCCAGCAGTCGACTAGCGGGGGTCACCGGGGAGCTGTTTTTT
TRBJ1-6 TRBV7-8 - - CASTPRGSDSPLHF TGTGCCAGCACCCCTAGGGGATCCGATTCACCCCTCCACTTT
TRBJ2-5 TRBV30 - - CAWSVAGETQYF TGTGCCTGGAGTGTAGCGGGAGAGACCCAGTACTTC
TRBJ2-1 TRBV30 - TRBD2 CAFRREGGYEQFF TGTGCCTTTAGGCGGGAGGGCGGTTATGAGCAGTTCTTC
TRBJ2-1 TRBV2 - - CASNSLENEQFF TGTGCCAGCAATTCCCTAGAGAATGAGCAGTTCTTC
TRBJ2-1 TRBV5-4 - TRBD1 CASSIRDRIYNEQFF TGTGCCAGCAGCATCCGGGACAGGATATACAATGAGCAGTTCTTC
TRBJ1-2 TRBV27 - TRBD1 CASSRTGGYGYTF TGTGCCAGCAGCCGGACAGGGGGCTATGGCTACACCTTC
TRBJ2-2 TRBV4-1 - - CASSQDYPYTGELFF TGCGCCAGCAGCCAAGACTACCCTTACACCGGGGAGCTGTTTTTT
TRBJ2-1 TRBV9 - - CASSRESWNEQFF TGTGCCAGCAGCCGGGAGAGCTGGAATGAGCAGTTCTTC
TRBJ1-6 TRBV28 many TRBD1 CASSTTRQGWNSPLHF TGTGCCAGCAGTACGACCCGACAGGGCTGGAATTCACCCCTCCACTTT